This T cell receptor beta chain was found in a study of cytotoxic CD8 clonotypes in ibrutinib-treated CLL. Study-level background: Responses: some 24 partial, 2 complete; after median around 68 months, roughly 15 stayed remitted, roughly 12 progressed. Samples yielded averages of 250,000 or so productive templates and fewer than 95,000 productive rearrangements. Overall study results and limits: Clonality was elevated at ibrutinib response and had returned toward baseline at progression. A difference in sampling times existed between sustained-remission and progressing patients.

This CDR3 has 15 residues. Germline values: CDR1 WSHSY, CDR2 SAAADI. V was pared by 7 bases and J by 4 bases, with 6 bases of the junction left unmatched. Clones were sequenced by immunoSEQ multiplex PCR, and TCRdb holds only the in-frame ones, with some missing. The data contain tens of thousands of clones, about 70% of them singletons. About this clone: The antigen is not known.

This rearrangement joins TRBV10-2 to TRBJ2-1; 11 bases agree with TRBD1. The clonotype originates from a human donor with chronic lymphocytic leukemia. The input for sequencing was PBMCs, taken after 12 months of ibrutinib treatment. The CDR3 DNA reads TGCGCCAGCACCAAGGACAGGGGGCCTTACAATGAGCAGTTCTTC. Translation gives CASTKDRGPYNEQFF.